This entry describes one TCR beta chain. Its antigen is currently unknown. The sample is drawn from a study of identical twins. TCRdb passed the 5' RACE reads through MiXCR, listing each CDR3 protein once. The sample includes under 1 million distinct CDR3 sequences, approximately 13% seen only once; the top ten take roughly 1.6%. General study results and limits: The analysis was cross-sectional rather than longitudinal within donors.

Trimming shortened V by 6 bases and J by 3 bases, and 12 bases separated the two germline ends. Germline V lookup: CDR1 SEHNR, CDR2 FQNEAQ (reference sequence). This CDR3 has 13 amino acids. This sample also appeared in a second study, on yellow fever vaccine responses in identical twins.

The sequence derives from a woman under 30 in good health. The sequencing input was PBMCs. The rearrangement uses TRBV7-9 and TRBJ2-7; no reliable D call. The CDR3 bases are TGTGCCAGCAGTTCCAAGGGTTACTACGAGCAGTACTTC. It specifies CASSSKGYYEQYF. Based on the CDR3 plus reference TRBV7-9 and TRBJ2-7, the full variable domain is DTGVSQNPRHKITKRGQNVTFRCDPISEHNRLYWYRQTLGQGPEFLTYFQNEAQLEKSRLLSDRFSAERPKGSFSTLEIQRTEQGDSAMYLCASSSKGYYEQYFGPGTRLTVT.